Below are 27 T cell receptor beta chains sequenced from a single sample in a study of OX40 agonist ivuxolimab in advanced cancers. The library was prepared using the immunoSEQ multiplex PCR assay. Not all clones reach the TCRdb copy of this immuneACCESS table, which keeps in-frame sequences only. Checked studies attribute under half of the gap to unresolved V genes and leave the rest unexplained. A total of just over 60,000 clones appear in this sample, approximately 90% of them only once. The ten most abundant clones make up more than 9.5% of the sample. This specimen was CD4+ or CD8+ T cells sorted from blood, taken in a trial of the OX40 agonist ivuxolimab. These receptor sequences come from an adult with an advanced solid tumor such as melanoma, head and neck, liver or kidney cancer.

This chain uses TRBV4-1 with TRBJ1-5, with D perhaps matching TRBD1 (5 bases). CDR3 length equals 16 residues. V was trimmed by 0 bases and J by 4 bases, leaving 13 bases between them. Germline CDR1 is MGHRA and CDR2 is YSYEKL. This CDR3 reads CASSQDDQGGNQPQHF. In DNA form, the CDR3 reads TGCGCCAGCAGCCAAGATGACCAGGGTGGTAATCAGCCCCAGCATTTT.

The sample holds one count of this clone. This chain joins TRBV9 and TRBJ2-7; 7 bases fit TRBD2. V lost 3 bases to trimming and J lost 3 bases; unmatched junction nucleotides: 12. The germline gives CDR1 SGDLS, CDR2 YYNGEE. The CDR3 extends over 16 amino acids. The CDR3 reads CASSADRSGARYEQYF. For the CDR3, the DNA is TGTGCCAGCAGCGCCGACCGGAGCGGGGCCCGCTACGAGCAGTACTTC.

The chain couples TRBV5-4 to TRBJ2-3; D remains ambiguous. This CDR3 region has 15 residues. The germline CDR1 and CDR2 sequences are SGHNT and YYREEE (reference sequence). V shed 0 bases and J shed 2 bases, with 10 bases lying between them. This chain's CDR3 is CASSLGFQHTDTQYF. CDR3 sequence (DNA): TGTGCCAGCAGCTTGGGTTTTCAGCACACAGATACGCAGTATTTT.

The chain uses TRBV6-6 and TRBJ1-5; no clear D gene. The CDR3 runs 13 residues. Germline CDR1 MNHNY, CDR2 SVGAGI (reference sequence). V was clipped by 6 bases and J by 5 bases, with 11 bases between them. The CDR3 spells CASSHERYQPQHF. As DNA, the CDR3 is TGTGCCAGCAGCCACGAAAGATATCAGCCCCAGCATTTT.

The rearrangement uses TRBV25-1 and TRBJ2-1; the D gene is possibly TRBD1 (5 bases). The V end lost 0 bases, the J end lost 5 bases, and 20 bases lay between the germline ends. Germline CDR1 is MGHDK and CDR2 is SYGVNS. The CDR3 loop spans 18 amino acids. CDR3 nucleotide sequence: TGTGCCAGCAGTGAATATTTGGGGTGGGGCCTAGAAAACAATGAGCAGTTCTTC. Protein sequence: CASSEYLGWGLENNEQFF.

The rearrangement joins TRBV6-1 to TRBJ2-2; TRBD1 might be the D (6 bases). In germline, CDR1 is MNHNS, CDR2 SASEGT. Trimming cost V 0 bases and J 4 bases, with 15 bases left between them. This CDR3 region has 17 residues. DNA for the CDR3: TGTGCCAGCAGTGAAGCCAGGGGCCCGGCGGTCACCGGGGAGCTGTTTTTT. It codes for CASSEARGPAVTGELFF.

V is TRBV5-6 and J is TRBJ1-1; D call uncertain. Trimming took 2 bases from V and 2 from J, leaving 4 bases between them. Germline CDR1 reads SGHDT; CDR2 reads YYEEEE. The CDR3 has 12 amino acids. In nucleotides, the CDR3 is TGTGCCAGCAGCTTCGGTAACACTGAAGCTTTCTTT. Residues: CASSFGNTEAFF.

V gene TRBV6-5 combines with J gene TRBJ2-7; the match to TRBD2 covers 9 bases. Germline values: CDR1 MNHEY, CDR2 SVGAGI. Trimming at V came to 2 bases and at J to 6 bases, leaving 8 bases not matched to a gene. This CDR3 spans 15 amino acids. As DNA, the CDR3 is TGTGCCAGCAGTTACGGGGTAGCGGGAGTAGGCGAGCAGTACTTC. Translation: CASSYGVAGVGEQYF.

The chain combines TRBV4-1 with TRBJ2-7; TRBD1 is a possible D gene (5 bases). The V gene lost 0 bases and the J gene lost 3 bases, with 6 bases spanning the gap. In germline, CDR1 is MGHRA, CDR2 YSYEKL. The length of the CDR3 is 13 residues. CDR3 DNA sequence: TGCGCCAGCAGCCAAGACCAGGGCTACGAGCAGTACTTC. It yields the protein CASSQDQGYEQYF.

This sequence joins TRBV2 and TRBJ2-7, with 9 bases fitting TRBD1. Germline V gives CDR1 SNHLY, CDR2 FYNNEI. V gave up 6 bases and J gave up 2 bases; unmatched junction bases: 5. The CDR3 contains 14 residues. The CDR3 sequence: CASREGQGPYEQYF. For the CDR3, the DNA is TGTGCCAGCAGAGAGGGACAGGGCCCCTACGAGCAGTACTTC.

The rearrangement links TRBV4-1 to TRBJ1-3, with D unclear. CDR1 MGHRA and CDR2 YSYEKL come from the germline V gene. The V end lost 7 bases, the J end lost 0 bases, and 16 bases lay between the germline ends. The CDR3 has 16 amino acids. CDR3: CASNKDPNGSGNTIYF. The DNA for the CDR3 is TGCGCCAGCAACAAAGACCCAAATGGCTCTGGAAACACCATATATTTT.

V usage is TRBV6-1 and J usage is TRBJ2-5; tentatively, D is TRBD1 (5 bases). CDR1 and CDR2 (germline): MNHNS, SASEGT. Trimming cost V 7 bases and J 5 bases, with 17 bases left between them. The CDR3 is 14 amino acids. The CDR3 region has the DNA TGTGCCAGCACTAACAGGAAAATTGGGGAGACCCAGTACTTC. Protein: CASTNRKIGETQYF.

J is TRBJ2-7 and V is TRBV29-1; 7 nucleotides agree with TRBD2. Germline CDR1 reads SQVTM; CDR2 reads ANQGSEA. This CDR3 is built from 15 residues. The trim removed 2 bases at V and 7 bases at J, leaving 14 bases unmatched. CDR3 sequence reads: CSVEFWLADTNEQYF. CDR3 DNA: TGCAGCGTTGAATTTTGGCTAGCGGATACTAATGAGCAGTACTTC.

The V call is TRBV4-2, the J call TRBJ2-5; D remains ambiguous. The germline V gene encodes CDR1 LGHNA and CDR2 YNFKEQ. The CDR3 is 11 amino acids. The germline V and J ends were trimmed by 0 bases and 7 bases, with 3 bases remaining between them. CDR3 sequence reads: CASSQDGTQYF. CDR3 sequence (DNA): TGTGCCAGCAGCCAAGATGGGACCCAGTACTTC.

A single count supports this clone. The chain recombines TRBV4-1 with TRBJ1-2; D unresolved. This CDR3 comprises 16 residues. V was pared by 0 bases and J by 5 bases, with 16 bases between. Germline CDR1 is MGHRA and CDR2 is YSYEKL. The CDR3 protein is CASSQEGGRPQYGYTF. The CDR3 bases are TGCGCCAGCAGCCAAGAGGGTGGTAGGCCGCAATATGGCTACACCTTC.

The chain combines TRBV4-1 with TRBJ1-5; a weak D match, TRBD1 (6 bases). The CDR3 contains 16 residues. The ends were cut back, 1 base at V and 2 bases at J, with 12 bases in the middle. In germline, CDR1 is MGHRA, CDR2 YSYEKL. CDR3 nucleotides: TGCGCCAGCAGCCAAGTATCAGGGGAGGGCAATCAGCCCCAGCATTTT. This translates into CASSQVSGEGNQPQHF.

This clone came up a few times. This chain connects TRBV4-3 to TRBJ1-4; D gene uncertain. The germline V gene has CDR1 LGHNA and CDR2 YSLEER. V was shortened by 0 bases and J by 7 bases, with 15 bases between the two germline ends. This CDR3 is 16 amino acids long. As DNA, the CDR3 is TGCGCCAGCAGCCAAGATCTCTGGCAGGAGGGTGAAAAACTGTTTTTT. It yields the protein CASSQDLWQEGEKLFF.

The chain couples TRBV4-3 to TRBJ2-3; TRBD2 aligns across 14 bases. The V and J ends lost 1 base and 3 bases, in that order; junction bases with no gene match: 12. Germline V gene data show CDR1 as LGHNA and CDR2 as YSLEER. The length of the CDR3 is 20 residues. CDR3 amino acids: CASSQARGLAGDPVTDTQYF. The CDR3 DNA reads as TGCGCCAGCAGCCAAGCTAGGGGACTAGCGGGAGACCCGGTGACAGATACGCAGTATTTT.

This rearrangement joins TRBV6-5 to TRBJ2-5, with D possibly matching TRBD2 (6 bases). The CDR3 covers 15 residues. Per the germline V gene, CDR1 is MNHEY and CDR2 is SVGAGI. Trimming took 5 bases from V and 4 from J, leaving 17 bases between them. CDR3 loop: CASSPGLALLETQYF. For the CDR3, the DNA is TGTGCCAGCAGTCCGGGCCTAGCGTTACTAGAGACCCAGTACTTC.

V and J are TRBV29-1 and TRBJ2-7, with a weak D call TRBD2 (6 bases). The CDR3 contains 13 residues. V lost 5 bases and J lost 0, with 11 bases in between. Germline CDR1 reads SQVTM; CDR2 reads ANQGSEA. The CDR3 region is CSVRRGSSYEQYF. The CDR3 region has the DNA TGCAGCGTTCGGAGGGGTAGCTCCTACGAGCAGTACTTC.

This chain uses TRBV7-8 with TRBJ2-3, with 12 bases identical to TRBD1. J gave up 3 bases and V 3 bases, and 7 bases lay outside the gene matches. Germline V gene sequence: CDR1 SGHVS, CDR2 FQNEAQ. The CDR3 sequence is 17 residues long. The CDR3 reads CASSFPGQGARTDTQYF. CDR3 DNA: TGTGCCAGCAGCTTCCCGGGACAGGGGGCGCGGACAGATACGCAGTATTTT.

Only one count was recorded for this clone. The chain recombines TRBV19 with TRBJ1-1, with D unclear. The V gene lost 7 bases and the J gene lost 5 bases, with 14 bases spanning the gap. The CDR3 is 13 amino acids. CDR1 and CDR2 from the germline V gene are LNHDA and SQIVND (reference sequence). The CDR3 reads CASMSTPGTEAFF. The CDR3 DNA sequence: TGTGCCAGTATGAGCACCCCGGGGACTGAAGCTTTCTTT.

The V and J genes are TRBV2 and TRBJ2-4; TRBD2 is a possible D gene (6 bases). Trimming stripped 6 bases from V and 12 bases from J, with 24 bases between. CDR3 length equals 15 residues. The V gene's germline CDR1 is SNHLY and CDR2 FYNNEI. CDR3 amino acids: CASSGPGTGGWDQYF. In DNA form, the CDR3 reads TGTGCCAGCAGCGGGCCCGGGACCGGGGGTTGGGATCAGTACTTC.

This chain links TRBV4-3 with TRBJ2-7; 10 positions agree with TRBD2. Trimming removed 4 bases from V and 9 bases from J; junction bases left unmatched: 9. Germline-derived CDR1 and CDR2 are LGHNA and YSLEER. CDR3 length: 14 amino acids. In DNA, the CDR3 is TGCGCCAGCAGCCCAGTCGGTAGCGGGAGGTTGCAGTACTTC. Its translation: CASSPVGSGRLQYF.

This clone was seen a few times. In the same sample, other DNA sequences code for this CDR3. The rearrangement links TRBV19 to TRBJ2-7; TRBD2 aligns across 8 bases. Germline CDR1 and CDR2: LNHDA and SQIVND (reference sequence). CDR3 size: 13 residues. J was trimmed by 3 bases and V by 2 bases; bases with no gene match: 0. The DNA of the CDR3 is TGTGCCAGTAGTATAACTAGCGGCTACGAGCAGTACTTC. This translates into CASSITSGYEQYF.

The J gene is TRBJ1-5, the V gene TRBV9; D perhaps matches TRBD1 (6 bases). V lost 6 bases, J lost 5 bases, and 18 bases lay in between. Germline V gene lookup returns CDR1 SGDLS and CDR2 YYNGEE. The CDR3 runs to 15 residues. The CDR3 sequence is CASNPFGRQDQPQHF. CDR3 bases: TGTGCCAGCAACCCATTTGGCAGACAGGATCAGCCCCAGCATTTT.

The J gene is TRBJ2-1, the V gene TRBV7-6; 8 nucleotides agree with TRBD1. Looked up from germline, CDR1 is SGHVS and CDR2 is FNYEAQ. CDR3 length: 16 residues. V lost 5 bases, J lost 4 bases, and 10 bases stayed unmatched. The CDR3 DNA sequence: TGTGCCAGCAGCATCTCAGGGGGCTGGGGTTACAATGAGCAGTTCTTC. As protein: CASSISGGWGYNEQFF.